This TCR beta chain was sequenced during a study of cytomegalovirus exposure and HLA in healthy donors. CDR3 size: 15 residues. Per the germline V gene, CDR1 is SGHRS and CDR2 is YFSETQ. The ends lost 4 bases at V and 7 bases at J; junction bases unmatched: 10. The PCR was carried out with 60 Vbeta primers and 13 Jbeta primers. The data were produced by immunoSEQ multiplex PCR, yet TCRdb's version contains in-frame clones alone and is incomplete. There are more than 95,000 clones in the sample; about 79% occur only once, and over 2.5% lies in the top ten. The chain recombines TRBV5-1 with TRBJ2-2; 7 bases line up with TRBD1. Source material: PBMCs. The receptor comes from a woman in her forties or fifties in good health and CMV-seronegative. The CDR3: CASSVTGDENGELFF. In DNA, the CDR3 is TGCGCCAGCAGCGTCACAGGGGACGAAAACGGGGAGCTGTTTTTT.